This T cell receptor (beta chain) originates from a study of cytomegalovirus exposure and HLA in healthy donors. Study findings and constraints: Cytomegalovirus status, reportedly, was diagnosed with high specificity and sensitivity by the classifier. In an earlier analysis, about 87% or about 30%: the productive usage of most TCR beta V segments. In a later analysis, a missense DCLRE1C variant was linked to TCR beta V- and J-gene trimming.

A word on this clone: No antigen is known for it.

60 Vbeta and 13 Jbeta primers were used in PCR. The assay was immunoSEQ multiplex PCR, and TCRdb's table has in-frame clones only and misses some. The sample yields 150,000 to 200,000 clones, roughly two thirds seen once. Germline V gives CDR1 SGHTA, CDR2 FQGNSA. CDR3 length: 14 residues. Germline trimming cut 5 bases from V and 3 bases from J; bases unmatched to any gene: 3. What was sequenced was PBMCs. The sequence was obtained from a woman between 40 and 50 years old in good health and CMV-seropositive. The J gene is TRBJ2-5, the V gene TRBV7-2; 10 nucleotides agree with TRBD2. Here the CDR3 reads CASSHTSGEETQYF. CDR3 coding DNA: TGTGCCAGCAGCCATACTAGCGGGGAAGAGACCCAGTACTTC.